The clone carrying this T cell receptor beta chain was observed many times. Its cognate antigen is unknown. This sample is drawn from a study of CD8 T cells in ankylosing spondylitis. Regarding the study as a whole: Disease-associated clones were CD8+ and fairly uncommon in peripheral blood. Earlier studies detected some motif variants in reactive arthritis synovial fluid and blood.

Quantitative barcoded 5'-RACE was used to prepare TCR beta libraries. MiXCR was run by TCRdb on the 5' RACE reads, yielding one entry per CDR3 protein. The data show 100,000 to 150,000 distinct CDR3 sequences, more than 6.5% seen once. The receptor comes from a male donor with ankylosing spondylitis or in good health (not recorded which). Material: blood, either unsorted or a sorted T cell fraction (not recorded which).

Here the CDR3 DNA reads TGCGCCAGCAGCCAGATACCGGACTTAAACTATGGCTACACCTTC. It encodes CASSQIPDLNYGYTF. The J gene is TRBJ1-2, the V gene TRBV4-1; D not certain. The CDR3 consists of 15 residues. Deletions cut 3 bases from V and 2 bases from J, with 13 bases between. In germline, CDR1 is MGHRA, CDR2 YSYEKL.